The clone carrying this TCR beta chain was counted many times. The antigen remains undetermined. There are 14 residues in the CDR3. The J segment lost 2 bases and the V segment lost 6 bases, leaving 6 bases of the junction unmatched. Germline V gene lookup returns CDR1 LGHDT and CDR2 YNNKEL (reference sequence). This sample was included in a study of T cells in Graves' hyperthyroidism and ophthalmopathy. Points from the study as a whole: Progression to ophthalmopathy was predicted a median of approximately 6.4 months early.

RNA transcripts were the template for amplifying TCR beta CDR3 regions. HTBI primers drove first-round RT-PCR of the TCR CDR3. TCRdb re-called the multiplex PCR reads through MiXCR, storing one row per CDR3 protein. Here the sample spans around 300,000 distinct CDR3 sequences, roughly 13% being singletons. The J gene is TRBJ2-7, the V gene TRBV3-1; 8 bases agree with TRBD1. The specimen sequenced was blood. This clonotype was obtained from a woman in her thirties or forties with Graves' hyperthyroidism. CDR3 bases: TGTGCCAGCAGACGAACGGGACAGGCCTACGAGCAGTACTTC. It translates to CASRRTGQAYEQYF.